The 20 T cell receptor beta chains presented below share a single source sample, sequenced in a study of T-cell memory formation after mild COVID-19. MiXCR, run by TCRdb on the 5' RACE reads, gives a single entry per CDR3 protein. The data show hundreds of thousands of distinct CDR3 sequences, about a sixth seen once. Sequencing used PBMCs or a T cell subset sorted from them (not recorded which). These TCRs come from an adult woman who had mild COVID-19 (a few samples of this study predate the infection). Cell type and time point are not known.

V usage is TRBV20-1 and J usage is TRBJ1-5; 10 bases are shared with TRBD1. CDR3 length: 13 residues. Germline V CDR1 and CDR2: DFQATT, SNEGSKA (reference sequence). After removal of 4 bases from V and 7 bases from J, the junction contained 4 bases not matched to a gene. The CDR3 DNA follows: TGCAGTGCTACCGGACAGGGGGTCCAGCCCCAGCATTTT. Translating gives CSATGQGVQPQHF.

CDR3 residues: CASSQARADTQYF. The CDR3 DNA follows: TGCGCCAGCAGCCAAGCGCGGGCAGATACGCAGTATTTT. V is TRBV4-1 and J is TRBJ2-3, with D possibly TRBD2 on 5 matching bases. Trimming shortened V by 1 base and J by 4 bases, and 6 bases separated the two germline ends. Looked up from germline, CDR1 is MGHRA and CDR2 is YSYEKL. This CDR3 spans 13 amino acids.

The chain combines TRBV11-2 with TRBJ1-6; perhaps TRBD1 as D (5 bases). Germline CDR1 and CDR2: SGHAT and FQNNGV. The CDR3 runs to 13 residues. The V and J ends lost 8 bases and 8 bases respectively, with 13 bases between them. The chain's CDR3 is CASARGVDSPLHF. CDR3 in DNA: TGTGCCAGCGCCCGGGGGGTTGATTCACCCCTCCACTTT.

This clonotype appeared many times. CDR3 coding DNA: TGTGCCAGCAGCCAAGATTCTGGGACTAGGATCACAGATACGCAGTATTTT. It codes for CASSQDSGTRITDTQYF. The chain carries TRBV3-1 and TRBJ2-3, with 8 nucleotides matching TRBD2. Germline V CDR1 and CDR2: LGHDT, YNNKEL (reference sequence). This CDR3 is built from 17 residues. V trimming: 0 bases; J trimming: 2 bases; junction bases outside the gene matches: 7.

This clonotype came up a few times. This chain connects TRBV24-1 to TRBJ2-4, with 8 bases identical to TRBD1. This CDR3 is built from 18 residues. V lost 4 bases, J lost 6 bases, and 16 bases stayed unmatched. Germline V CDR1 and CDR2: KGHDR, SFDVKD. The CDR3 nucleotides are TGTGCCACCAGTGACCCCAGACAGGGGACATTCGGCGGAAACATTCAGTACTTC. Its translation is CATSDPRQGTFGGNIQYF.

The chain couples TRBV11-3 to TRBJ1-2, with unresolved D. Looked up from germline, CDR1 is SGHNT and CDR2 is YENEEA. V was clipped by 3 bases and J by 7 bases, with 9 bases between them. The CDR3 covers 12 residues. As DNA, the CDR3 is TGTGCCAGCAGCTTCCCGGCGGGTGGCTACACCTTC. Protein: CASSFPAGGYTF.

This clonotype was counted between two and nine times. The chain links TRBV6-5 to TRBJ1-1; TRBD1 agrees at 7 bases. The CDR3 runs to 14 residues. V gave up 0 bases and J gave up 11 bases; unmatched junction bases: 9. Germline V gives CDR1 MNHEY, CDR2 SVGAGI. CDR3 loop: CASSYSLQGDRAFF. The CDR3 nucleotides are TGTGCCAGCAGTTACTCGCTCCAGGGGGATAGGGCTTTCTTT.

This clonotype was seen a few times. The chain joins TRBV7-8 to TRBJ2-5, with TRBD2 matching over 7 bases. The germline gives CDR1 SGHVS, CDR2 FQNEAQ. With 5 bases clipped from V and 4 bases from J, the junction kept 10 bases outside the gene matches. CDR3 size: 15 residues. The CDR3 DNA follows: TGTGCCAGCAGCCCGGCAAGACTAGCCGGAGAGACCCAGTACTTC. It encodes CASSPARLAGETQYF.

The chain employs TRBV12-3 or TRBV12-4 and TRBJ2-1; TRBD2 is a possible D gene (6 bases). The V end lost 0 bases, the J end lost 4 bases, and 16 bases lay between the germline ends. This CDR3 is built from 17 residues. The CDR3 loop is CASSLALAVPDYNEQFF. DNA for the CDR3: TGTGCCAGCAGTTTAGCGTTAGCGGTTCCCGATTACAATGAGCAGTTCTTC.

The CDR3 loop reads CASSLVYGSAGELFF. CDR3 DNA: TGTGCCAGCAGCTTAGTTTACGGGAGTGCCGGGGAGCTGTTTTTT. The chain employs TRBV7-2 and TRBJ2-2, with a weak D call TRBD2 (6 bases). This CDR3 region has 15 residues. V lost 1 base and J lost 6, with 12 bases in between. Germline V lookup: CDR1 SGHTA, CDR2 FQGNSA.

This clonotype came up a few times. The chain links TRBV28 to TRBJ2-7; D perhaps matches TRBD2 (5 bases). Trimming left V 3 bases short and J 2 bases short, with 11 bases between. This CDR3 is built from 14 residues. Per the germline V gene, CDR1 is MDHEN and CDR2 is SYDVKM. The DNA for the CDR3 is TGTGCCAGCAGTTTCGAGCGGCCTCCCTACGAGCAGTACTTC. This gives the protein CASSFERPPYEQYF.

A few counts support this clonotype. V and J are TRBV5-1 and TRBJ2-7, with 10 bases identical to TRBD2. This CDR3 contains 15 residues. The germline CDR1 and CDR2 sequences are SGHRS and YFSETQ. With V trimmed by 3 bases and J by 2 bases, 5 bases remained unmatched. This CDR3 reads CASSWGLARPYEQYF. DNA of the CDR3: TGCGCCAGCAGCTGGGGACTAGCGCGACCCTACGAGCAGTACTTC.

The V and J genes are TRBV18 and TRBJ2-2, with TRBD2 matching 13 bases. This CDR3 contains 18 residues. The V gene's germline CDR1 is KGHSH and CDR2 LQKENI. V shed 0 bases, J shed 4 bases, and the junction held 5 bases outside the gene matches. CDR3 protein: CASSPPRGTSGTTGELFF. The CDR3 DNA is TGTGCCAGCTCACCACCGCGGGGGACTAGCGGGACCACCGGGGAGCTGTTTTTT.

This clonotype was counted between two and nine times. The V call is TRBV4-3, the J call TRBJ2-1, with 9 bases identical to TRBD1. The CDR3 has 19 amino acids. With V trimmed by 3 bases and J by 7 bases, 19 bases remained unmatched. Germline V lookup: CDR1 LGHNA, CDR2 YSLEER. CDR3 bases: TGCGCCAGCAGCCAGTATTATCCCCCCGGGACAGGGTCCCCGAATGAGCAGTTCTTC. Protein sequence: CASSQYYPPGTGSPNEQFF.

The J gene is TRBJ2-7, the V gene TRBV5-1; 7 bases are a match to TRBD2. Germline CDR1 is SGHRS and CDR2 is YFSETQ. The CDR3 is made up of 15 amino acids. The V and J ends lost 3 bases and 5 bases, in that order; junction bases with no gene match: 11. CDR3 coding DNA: TGCGCCAGCAGCTACCCCCGGGGAGGGCTGAACGAGCAGTACTTC. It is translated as CASSYPRGGLNEQYF. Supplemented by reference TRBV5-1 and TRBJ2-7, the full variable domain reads KAGVTQTPRYLIKTRGQQVTLSCSPISGHRSVSWYQQTPGQGLQFLFEYFSETQRNKGNFPGRFSGRQFSNSRSEMNVSTLELGDSALYLCASSYPRGGLNEQYFGPGTRLTVT.

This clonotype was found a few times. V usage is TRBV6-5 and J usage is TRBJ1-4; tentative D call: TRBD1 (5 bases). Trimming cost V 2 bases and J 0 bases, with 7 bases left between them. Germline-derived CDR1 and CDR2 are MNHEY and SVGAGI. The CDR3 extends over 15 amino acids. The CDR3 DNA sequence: TGTGCCAGCAGTTACCAAGGGGCAACTAATGAAAAACTGTTTTTT. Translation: CASSYQGATNEKLFF.

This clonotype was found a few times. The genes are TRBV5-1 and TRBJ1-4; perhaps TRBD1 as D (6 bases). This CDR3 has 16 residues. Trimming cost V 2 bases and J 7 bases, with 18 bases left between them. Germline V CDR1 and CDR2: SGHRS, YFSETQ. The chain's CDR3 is CASSFSGARPSEKLFF. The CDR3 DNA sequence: TGCGCCAGCAGCTTTTCAGGGGCGCGGCCGAGTGAAAAACTGTTTTTT.

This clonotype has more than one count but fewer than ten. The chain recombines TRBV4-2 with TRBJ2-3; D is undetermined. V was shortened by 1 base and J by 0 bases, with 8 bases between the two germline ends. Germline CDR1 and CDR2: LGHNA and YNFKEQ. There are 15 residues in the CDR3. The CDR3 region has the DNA TGTGCCAGCAGCCAAGGAGGTTCCAGCACAGATACGCAGTATTTT. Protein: CASSQGGSSTDTQYF.

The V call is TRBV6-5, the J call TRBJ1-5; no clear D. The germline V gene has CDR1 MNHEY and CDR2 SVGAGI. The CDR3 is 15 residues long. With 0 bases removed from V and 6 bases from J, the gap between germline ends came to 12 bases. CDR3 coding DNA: TGTGCCAGCAGTTACTCGCGCAGGTCCGGTCAGCCCCAGCATTTT. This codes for CASSYSRRSGQPQHF.

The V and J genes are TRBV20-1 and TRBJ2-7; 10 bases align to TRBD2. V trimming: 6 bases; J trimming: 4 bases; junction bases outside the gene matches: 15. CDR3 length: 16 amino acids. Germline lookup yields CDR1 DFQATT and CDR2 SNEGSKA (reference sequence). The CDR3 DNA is TGCAGTGCGCCCCGGGGAAGCGGGGGGGGAAAGTACGAGCAGTACTTC. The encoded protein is CSAPRGSGGGKYEQYF.